Each of the 8 T cell receptor beta chains below was sequenced from the same sample in a study of blood T cell repertoires in COVID-19 (TCRdb year 2020). The library was generated by the immunoSEQ multiplex PCR assay. The source is immuneACCESS, and TCRdb retained only in-frame sequences with V and J called. Part of the clones is not carried over; for the studies checked, unresolved V genes explain less than half of this, and the remainder is unexplained. The sample includes 100,000 to 150,000 clones, with roughly four fifths observed a single time. The ten largest clones add up to 3.5% to 4.5% of the sample. The source material was peripheral blood. These TCRs come from a woman aged 45 to 65 with acute or convalescent COVID-19.

This clone was found a few times. The rearrangement joins TRBV10-3 to TRBJ1-2, with TRBD1 as a possible D gene (5 bases). The CDR3 length is 16 residues. The V end was cut by 7 bases, the J end by 5 bases, with 23 bases between. The germline gives CDR1 ENHRY, CDR2 SYGVKD. CDR3 DNA sequence: TGTGCCATCACCGGTTCTAATTTGGGGCTTAGGTATGGCTACACCTTC. It yields the protein CAITGSNLGLRYGYTF.

This clone was counted between two and nine times. V and J are TRBV7-9 and TRBJ1-4; maybe TRBD1 (6 bases). V lost 5 bases and J lost 4, with 14 bases in between. Germline assignment: CDR1 SEHNR and CDR2 FQNEAQ (reference sequence). This CDR3 is 15 amino acids long. CDR3 nucleotides: TGTGCCAGCAGCCCAACACAGGGTAATAATGAAAAACTGTTTTTT. Protein sequence: CASSPTQGNNEKLFF.

The rearrangement links TRBV19 to TRBJ2-1, with 10 nucleotides matching TRBD1. This CDR3 comprises 18 residues. Trimming took 1 base from V and 1 from J; bases not matched to a gene: 7. In germline, CDR1 is LNHDA, CDR2 SQIVND (reference sequence). The CDR3 bases are TGTGCCAGTAGTATAGCTTCTTGGACAGGGGGTTCCTACAATGAGCAGTTCTTC. The encoded protein is CASSIASWTGGSYNEQFF.

V gene TRBV6-4 combines with J gene TRBJ2-1; 10 positions agree with TRBD1. Trimming removed 2 bases from V and 6 bases from J; junction bases left unmatched: 1. CDR1 MRHNA and CDR2 SNTAGT come from the germline V gene. The CDR3 sequence is 14 residues long. The CDR3 reads CASSDGTGVNEQFF. For the CDR3, the DNA is TGTGCCAGCAGTGACGGGACAGGGGTCAATGAGCAGTTCTTC.

This sequence joins TRBV27 and TRBJ2-2; 12 bases map to TRBD2. This CDR3 spans 14 amino acids. V shed 6 bases and J 6 bases; nucleotides not matched to a gene: 2. Germline V CDR1 and CDR2: MNHEY, SMNVEV (reference sequence). As DNA, the CDR3 is TGTGCCAGCAGACTAGCGGGAGGTTCCGGGGAGCTGTTTTTT. Translating gives CASRLAGGSGELFF.

The rearrangement links TRBV14 to TRBJ2-2, with D maybe TRBD2 (5 bases). This CDR3 region has 16 residues. Germline V gives CDR1 SGHDN, CDR2 FVKESK. V was cut by 3 bases and J by 10 bases, with 21 bases left in between. The CDR3 spells CASSQEELRLGEELFF. Here the CDR3 DNA reads TGTGCCAGCAGCCAGGAGGAACTAAGATTAGGAGAGGAGCTGTTTTTT.

This clone was observed a handful of times. V and J are TRBV7-8 and TRBJ1-5, with TRBD1 as a possible D gene (5 bases). Trimming pared 1 base from V and 1 base from J, leaving 14 bases between. Germline CDR1 and CDR2: SGHVS and FQNEAQ. This CDR3 has 17 amino acids. CDR3 coding DNA: TGTGCCAGCAGCTTAGTCTCCCCAAGGGGAAGCAATCAGCCCCAGCATTTT. Amino acids: CASSLVSPRGSNQPQHF. The full variable domain, its missing parts supplied by reference TRBV7-8 and TRBJ1-5, is GAGVSQSPRYKVAKRGQDVALRCDPISGHVSLFWYQQALGQGPEFLTYFQNEAQLDKSGLPSDRFFAERPEGSVSTLKIQRTQQEDSAVYLCASSLVSPRGSNQPQHFGDGTRLSIL.

The chain is built from TRBV28 and TRBJ2-7; possibly TRBD2 for D (6 bases). Trimming pared 3 bases from V and 2 bases from J, leaving 8 bases between. Germline values: CDR1 MDHEN, CDR2 SYDVKM. The CDR3 consists of 13 residues. The CDR3 region has the DNA TGTGCCAGCAGTTTGACTAGTACCTACGAGCAGTACTTC. Amino acids: CASSLTSTYEQYF.